The sequence of this TCR beta chain was determined in a study of blood T cells in healthy people across ages. Trimming at V came to 6 bases and at J to 5 bases, leaving 6 bases not matched to a gene. The CDR3 spans 14 residues. Looked up from germline, CDR1 is MNHNS and CDR2 is SASEGT. The authors ran a second PCR of about 6 to 12 cycles using a sample-barcoded 5' primer and a J-beta primer mix. CDR3-containing paired-end reads numbering at least 2.5 million came from each sample. MiXCR, run by TCRdb on the 5' RACE reads, gives a single entry per CDR3 protein. The data contain almost 800,000 distinct CDR3 sequences, 55% to 75% of them singletons. This clonotype appeared a single time.

V usage is TRBV6-1 and J usage is TRBJ2-2; the match to TRBD2 covers 7 bases. Sequences were obtained from blood. This clonotype was obtained from a man aged 25 to 45 in good health. For the CDR3, the DNA is TGTGCCAGCAGACTTCTAGCGGAGACCGGGGAGCTGTTTTTT. It specifies CASRLLAETGELFF.